This T cell receptor (beta chain) was captured by sequencing in a study of blood T cell repertoires in COVID-19. Study-wide background: The United States, Italy and Spain supplied acute and convalescent COVID-19 samples. Nucleic acid was either cDNA or gDNA, and it came from T cells, B-cell-depleted T cells, or PBMCs.

Original handling: How many nucleated cells were present was estimated from reference gene primer amplification. Sequencing was performed with immunoSEQ multiplex PCR; in TCRdb, only in-frame clones are kept and a portion is missing. V and J calls and clone size are those listed in that table; D and trimming were worked out from the DNA. The table shows about 170,000 clones, with approximately 86% occurring only once. Per the germline V gene, CDR1 is SGHRS and CDR2 is YFSETQ. Trimming took off 4 bases at V and 6 bases at J, with 12 bases between the two ends. There are 13 residues in the CDR3. The rearrangement joins TRBV5-1 to TRBJ2-3, with a possible D match to TRBD2 (5 bases). Sequencing was carried out using peripheral blood. The TCR was taken from a man in his 70s with acute or convalescent COVID-19. CDR3 amino acids: CASSLPAGDTQYF. CDR3 nucleotide sequence: TGCGCCAGCAGCCTCCCTGCGGGCGATACGCAGTATTTT.